The 18 T cell receptor beta chains given below trace back to one sample, sequenced in a study of regulatory T cells in long-lasting Graves disease. Assembly of TCR beta libraries relied on iRepertoire HTBI primers together with Arm-PCR of CDR3 regions. One entry per CDR3 protein results from TCRdb running MiXCR on the multiplex PCR reads. The table lists under 800,000 distinct CDR3 sequences, around 17% of them singletons. Time point here: newly diagnosed GD, antithyroid drugs for less than 3 months. The authors made the TCR library using RNA they extracted from PBMCs. These same records also appear under a second study, on T cells in Graves' hyperthyroidism and ophthalmopathy.

Sequenced material: peripheral blood mononuclear cells (PBMCs), taken at new diagnosis, from a patient treated with antithyroid drugs. These receptors all come from a woman in her thirties with Graves disease.

V and J are TRBV30 and TRBJ2-3, with 16 positions matching TRBD2. The CDR3 loop spans 19 amino acids. The V gene end was trimmed by 1 base and the J gene end by 3 bases; junction bases not matched to a gene: 10. In germline, CDR1 is GTSNPN, CDR2 SVGIG (reference sequence). The CDR3 is CAWSASGLAGGPLTDTQYF. In DNA form, the CDR3 reads TGTGCCTGGAGTGCCTCGGGACTAGCGGGAGGGCCACTGACAGATACGCAGTATTTT.

This clonotype was recorded at least ten times. This chain connects TRBV6-1 to TRBJ1-5; TRBD1 agrees at 7 bases. This CDR3 contains 18 residues. The trim removed 0 bases at V and 0 bases at J, leaving 8 bases unmatched. Germline lookup yields CDR1 MNHNS and CDR2 SASEGT. This CDR3 reads CASSEAKGAYYSNQPQHF. For the CDR3, the DNA is TGTGCCAGCAGTGAAGCTAAGGGGGCCTACTATAGCAATCAGCCCCAGCATTTT.

This clonotype was recorded at least ten times. The chain employs TRBV2 and TRBJ2-1, with a tentative D call TRBD1 (6 bases). CDR1 SNHLY and CDR2 FYNNEI come from the germline V gene. This CDR3 is 14 amino acids long. Trimming took off 11 bases at V and 9 bases at J, with 23 bases between the two ends. The CDR3 spells CAVLGRGKGGEQFF. Written as DNA, the CDR3 is TGTGCCGTGCTTGGTAGGGGAAAAGGGGGTGAGCAGTTCTTC.

The table lists this clonotype with a few counts. The J gene is TRBJ1-1, the V gene TRBV25-1; D unclear. The germline CDR1 and CDR2 sequences are MGHDK and SYGVNS. This CDR3 spans 14 amino acids. Trimming left V 4 bases short and J 3 bases short, with 12 bases between. DNA for the CDR3: TGTGCCAGCAGTGTAGTAGGAGCCGACACTGAAGCTTTCTTT. Its protein product is CASSVVGADTEAFF.

This clonotype has at least ten counts. This chain joins TRBV7-2 and TRBJ1-5; D remains ambiguous. Germline CDR1 SGHTA, CDR2 FQGNSA. The V gene lost 3 bases and the J gene lost 1 base, with 10 bases spanning the gap. The CDR3 extends over 15 amino acids. The CDR3 here is CASSFGGRSNQPQHF. The DNA of the CDR3 is TGTGCCAGCAGCTTCGGAGGACGGAGCAATCAGCCCCAGCATTTT.

This clonotype was detected ten times or more. The chain uses TRBV11-1 and TRBJ1-4; D unresolved. The CDR3 spans 15 residues. Germline CDR1 SGHAT, CDR2 FQDESV (reference sequence). Trimming took off 3 bases at V and 5 bases at J, with 13 bases between the two ends. The CDR3 coding sequence is TGTGCCAGCAGCTTTGAAGGAAGCGGGAATGAAAAACTGTTTTTT. This codes for CASSFEGSGNEKLFF.

This clonotype was seen at least ten times. V usage is TRBV6-5 and J usage is TRBJ2-3; 8 bases match TRBD1. Germline V lookup: CDR1 MNHEY, CDR2 SVGAGI. The CDR3 contains 16 residues. Trimming removed 2 bases from V and 3 bases from J; junction bases left unmatched: 7. The CDR3 sequence: CASSYVPGQVTDTQYF. CDR3 in DNA: TGTGCCAGCAGTTACGTCCCGGGACAGGTTACAGATACGCAGTATTTT.

Ten or more counts support this clonotype. J is TRBJ1-5 and V is TRBV6-9; D may be TRBD1 (6 bases). Germline CDR1 is MNHGY and CDR2 is SVAAGI. Trimming removed 4 bases at V and 6 bases at J, with 16 bases between. This CDR3 is built from 15 residues. The CDR3 DNA follows: TGTGCCAGCAGTTGGGCCCCGGGACAAGGTCAGCCCCAGCATTTT. Protein: CASSWAPGQGQPQHF.

The V call is TRBV14, the J call TRBJ2-7, with D perhaps matching TRBD1 (5 bases). This CDR3 contains 15 residues. V was cut by 1 base and J by 3 bases, with 13 bases left in between. Germline assignment: CDR1 SGHDN and CDR2 FVKESK. DNA for the CDR3: TGTGCCAGCAGCCAAGGTAGACAGTTACGCTACGAGCAGTACTTC. As protein: CASSQGRQLRYEQYF.

Here the CDR3 reads CASARYLYGEKLFF. The CDR3 DNA reads as TGTGCCAGCGCCCGTTACTTGTATGGTGAAAAACTGTTTTTT. The gene calls are TRBV6-1 and TRBJ1-4, with D unclear. V gave up 8 bases and J gave up 7 bases, with 17 bases separating them. This CDR3 is 14 amino acids long. Germline lookup yields CDR1 MNHNS and CDR2 SASEGT.

The V gene is TRBV19, the J gene TRBJ1-5; tentative D call: TRBD1 (6 bases). V was shortened by 3 bases and J by 0 bases, with 15 bases between the two germline ends. CDR3 size: 17 residues. Germline CDR1 is LNHDA and CDR2 is SQIVND (reference sequence). The CDR3 DNA reads TGTGCCAGTAGTATTGGAGGACAGAAATATAGCAATCAGCCCCAGCATTTT. Translated: CASSIGGQKYSNQPQHF. The full variable domain, completed using reference TRBV19 and TRBJ1-5, is DGGITQSPKYLFRKEGQNVTLSCEQNLNHDAMYWYRQDPGQGLRLIYYSQIVNDFQKGDIAEGYSVSREKKESFPLTVTSAQKNPTAFYLCASSIGGQKYSNQPQHFGDGTRLSIL.

This clonotype was recorded at least ten times. This chain links TRBV9 with TRBJ1-2, with no clear D. This CDR3 spans 15 amino acids. V was shortened by 4 bases and J by 4 bases, with 17 bases between the two germline ends. In germline, CDR1 is SGDLS, CDR2 YYNGEE. The CDR3, as DNA: TGTGCCAGCAGCTCCGGAGATGGAGGGCTCTATGGCTACACCTTC. Translation: CASSSGDGGLYGYTF.

This clonotype came up many times. The rearrangement links TRBV6-5 to TRBJ1-2; possible D gene TRBD1, 5 bases. Trimming left V 0 bases short and J 4 bases short, with 12 bases between. The germline gives CDR1 MNHEY, CDR2 SVGAGI. The CDR3 extends over 15 amino acids. DNA of the CDR3: TGTGCCAGCAGTTACTCCGGGGCACCCGGCTATGGCTACACCTTC. Protein: CASSYSGAPGYGYTF.

This clonotype was detected a few times. The gene calls are TRBV5-1 and TRBJ2-3, with D possibly matching TRBD1 (6 bases). From germline, CDR1 is SGHRS and CDR2 YFSETQ. Trimming pared 4 bases from V and 4 bases from J, leaving 10 bases between. The CDR3 is 13 amino acids. The CDR3 spells CASSDRSPDTQYF. DNA of the CDR3: TGCGCCAGCAGCGACAGGTCTCCAGATACGCAGTATTTT.

There are many counts of this clonotype. The CDR3 protein is CASSYDYYGYTF. The CDR3 DNA follows: TGTGCCAGCAGTTATGATTACTATGGCTACACCTTC. This chain joins TRBV12-3 or TRBV12-4 and TRBJ1-2; D ambiguous. Trimming stripped 4 bases from V and 3 bases from J, with 6 bases between. The CDR3 totals 12 residues.

This clonotype was detected many times. The chain links TRBV7-2 to TRBJ2-2; a possible D gene is TRBD1 (7 bases). V lost 7 bases, J lost 4 bases, and 10 bases lay in between. Germline-derived CDR1 and CDR2 are SGHTA and FQGNSA. The CDR3 has 13 amino acids. The CDR3 loop reads CASNQGGTGELFF. In DNA form, the CDR3 reads TGTGCCAGCAACCAGGGGGGCACCGGGGAGCTGTTTTTT.

The sample holds many counts of this clonotype. The chain is built from TRBV7-3 and TRBJ1-1, with 11 bases lining up with TRBD1. The CDR3 loop spans 17 amino acids. Germline V gene sequence: CDR1 SGHTA, CDR2 FQGTGA. With V trimmed by 5 bases and J by 4 bases, 12 bases remained unmatched. CDR3 amino acids: CASSGNTGTGGRTEAFF. As DNA, the CDR3 is TGTGCCAGCAGCGGCAACACCGGGACAGGGGGACGCACTGAAGCTTTCTTT. Together with reference TRBV7-3 and TRBJ1-1, the CDR3 gives the full variable domain: GAGVSQTPSNKVTEKGKYVELRCDPISGHTALYWYRQSLGQGPEFLIYFQGTGAADDSGLPNDRFFAVRPEGSVSTLKIQRTERGDSAVYLCASSGNTGTGGRTEAFFGQGTRLTVV.

The chain employs TRBV20-1 and TRBJ2-2, with TRBD1 as a possible D gene (5 bases). Trimming removed 1 base from V and 7 bases from J, with 7 bases in between. Germline CDR1 is DFQATT and CDR2 is SNEGSKA (reference sequence). CDR3 length: 12 residues. Written as DNA, the CDR3 is TGCAGTGCTAGAGGAGACAGCGGGGAGCTGTTTTTT. Protein product: CSARGDSGELFF.